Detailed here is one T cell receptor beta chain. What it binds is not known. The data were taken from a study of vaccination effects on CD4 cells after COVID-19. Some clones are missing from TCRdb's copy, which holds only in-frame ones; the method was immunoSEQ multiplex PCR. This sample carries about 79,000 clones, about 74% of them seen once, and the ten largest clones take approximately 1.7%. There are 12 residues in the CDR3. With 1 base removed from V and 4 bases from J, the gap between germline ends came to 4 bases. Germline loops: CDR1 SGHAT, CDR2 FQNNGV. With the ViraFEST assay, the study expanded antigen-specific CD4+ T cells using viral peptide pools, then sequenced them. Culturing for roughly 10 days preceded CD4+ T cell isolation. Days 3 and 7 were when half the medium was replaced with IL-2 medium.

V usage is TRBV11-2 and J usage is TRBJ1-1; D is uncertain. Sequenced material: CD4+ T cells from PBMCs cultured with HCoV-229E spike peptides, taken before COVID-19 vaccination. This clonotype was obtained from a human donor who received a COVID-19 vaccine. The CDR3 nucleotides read TGTGCCAGCAGCTTAGTGGGCACTGAAGCTTTCTTT. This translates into CASSLVGTEAFF.